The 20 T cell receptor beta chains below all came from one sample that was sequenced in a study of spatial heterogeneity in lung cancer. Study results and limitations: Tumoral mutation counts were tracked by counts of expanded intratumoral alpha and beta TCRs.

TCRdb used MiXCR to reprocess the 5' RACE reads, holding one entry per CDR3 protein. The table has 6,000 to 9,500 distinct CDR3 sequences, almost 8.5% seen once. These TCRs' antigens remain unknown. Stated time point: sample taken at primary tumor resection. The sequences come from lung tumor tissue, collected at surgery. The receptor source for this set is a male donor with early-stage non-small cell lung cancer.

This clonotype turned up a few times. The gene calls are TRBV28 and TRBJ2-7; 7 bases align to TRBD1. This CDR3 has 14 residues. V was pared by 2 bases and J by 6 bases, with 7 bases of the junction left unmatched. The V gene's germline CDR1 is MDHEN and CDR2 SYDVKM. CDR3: CASSLNPGGIEQYF. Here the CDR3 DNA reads TGTGCCAGCAGTTTAAATCCAGGGGGTATCGAGCAGTACTTC.

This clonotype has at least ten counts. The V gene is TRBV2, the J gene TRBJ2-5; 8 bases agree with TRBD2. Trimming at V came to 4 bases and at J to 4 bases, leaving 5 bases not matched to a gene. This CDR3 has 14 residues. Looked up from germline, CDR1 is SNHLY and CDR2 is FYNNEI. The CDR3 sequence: CASSVASGRETQYF. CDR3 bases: TGTGCCAGCAGTGTTGCGAGCGGGAGAGAGACCCAGTACTTC.

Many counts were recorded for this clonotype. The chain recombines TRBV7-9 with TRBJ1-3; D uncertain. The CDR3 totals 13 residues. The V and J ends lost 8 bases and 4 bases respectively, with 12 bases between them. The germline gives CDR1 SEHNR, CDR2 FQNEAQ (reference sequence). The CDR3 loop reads CASRSQGGNTIYF. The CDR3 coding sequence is TGTGCCAGCCGGAGCCAAGGAGGAAACACCATATATTTT.

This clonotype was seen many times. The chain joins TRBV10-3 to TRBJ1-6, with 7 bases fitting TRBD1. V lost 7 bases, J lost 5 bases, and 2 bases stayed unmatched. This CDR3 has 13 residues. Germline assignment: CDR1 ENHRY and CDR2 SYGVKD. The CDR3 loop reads CAITQGDNSPLHF. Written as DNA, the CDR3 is TGTGCCATCACCCAGGGGGATAATTCACCCCTCCACTTT.

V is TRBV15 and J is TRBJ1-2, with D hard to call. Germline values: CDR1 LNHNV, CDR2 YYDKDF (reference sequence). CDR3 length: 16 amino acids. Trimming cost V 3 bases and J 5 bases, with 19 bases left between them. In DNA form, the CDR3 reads TGTGCCACCAGCAGCCCCTCTCCAGGTTCGCGGTATGGCTACACCTTC. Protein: CATSSPSPGSRYGYTF.

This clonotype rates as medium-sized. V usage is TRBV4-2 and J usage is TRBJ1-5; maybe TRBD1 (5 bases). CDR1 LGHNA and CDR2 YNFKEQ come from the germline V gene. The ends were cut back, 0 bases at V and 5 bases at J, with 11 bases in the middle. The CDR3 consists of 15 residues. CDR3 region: CASSQDRGSHQPQHF. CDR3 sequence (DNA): TGTGCCAGCAGCCAAGATAGGGGATCGCATCAGCCCCAGCATTTT.

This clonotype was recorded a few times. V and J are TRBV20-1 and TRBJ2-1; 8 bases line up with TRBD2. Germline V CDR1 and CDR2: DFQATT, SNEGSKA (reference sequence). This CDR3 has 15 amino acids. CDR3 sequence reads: CRGPLGREEGDEQFF. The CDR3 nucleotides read TGCAGAGGCCCCCTAGGGCGGGAGGAGGGGGATGAGCAGTTCTTC.

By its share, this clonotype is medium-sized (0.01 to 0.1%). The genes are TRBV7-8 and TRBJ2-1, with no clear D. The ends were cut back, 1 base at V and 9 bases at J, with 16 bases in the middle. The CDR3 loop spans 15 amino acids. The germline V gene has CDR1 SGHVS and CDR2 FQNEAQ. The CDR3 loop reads CASSLGLDVPGEQFF. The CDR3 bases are TGTGCCAGCAGCTTAGGGCTAGACGTTCCGGGTGAGCAGTTCTTC.

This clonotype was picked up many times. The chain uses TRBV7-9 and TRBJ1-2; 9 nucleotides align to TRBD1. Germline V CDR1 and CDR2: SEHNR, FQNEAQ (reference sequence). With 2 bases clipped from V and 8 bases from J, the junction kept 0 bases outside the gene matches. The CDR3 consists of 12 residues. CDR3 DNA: TGTGCCAGCAGCTTAACAGGGGGCGGCTACACCTTC. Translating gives CASSLTGGGYTF.

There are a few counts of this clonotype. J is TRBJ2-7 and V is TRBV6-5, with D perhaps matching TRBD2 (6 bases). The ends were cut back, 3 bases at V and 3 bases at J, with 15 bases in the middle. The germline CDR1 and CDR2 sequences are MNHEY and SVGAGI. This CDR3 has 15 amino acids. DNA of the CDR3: TGTGCCAGCAGTTATAGTCCCCAGGGAGGCTACGAGCAGTACTTC. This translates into CASSYSPQGGYEQYF.

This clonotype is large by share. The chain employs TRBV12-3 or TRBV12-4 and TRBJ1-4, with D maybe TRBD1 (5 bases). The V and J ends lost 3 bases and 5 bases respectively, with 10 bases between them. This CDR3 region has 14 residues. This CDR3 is CASSLAGSNEKLFF. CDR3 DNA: TGTGCCAGCAGTTTGGCAGGGTCCAATGAAAAACTGTTTTTT.

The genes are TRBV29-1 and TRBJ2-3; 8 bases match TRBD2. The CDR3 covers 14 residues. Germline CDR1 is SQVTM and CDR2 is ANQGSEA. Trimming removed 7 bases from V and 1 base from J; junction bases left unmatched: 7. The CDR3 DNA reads TGCAGCGGACGAGCGGGGGCGGGCACAGATACGCAGTATTTT. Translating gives CSGRAGAGTDTQYF.

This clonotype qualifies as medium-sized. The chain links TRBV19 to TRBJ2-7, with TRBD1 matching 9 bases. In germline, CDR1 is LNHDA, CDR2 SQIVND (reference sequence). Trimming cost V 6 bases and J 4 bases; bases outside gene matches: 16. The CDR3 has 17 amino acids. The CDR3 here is CASSSLAPGQGPYEQYF. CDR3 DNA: TGTGCCAGTAGCTCCCTCGCCCCGGGACAGGGTCCTTACGAGCAGTACTTC.

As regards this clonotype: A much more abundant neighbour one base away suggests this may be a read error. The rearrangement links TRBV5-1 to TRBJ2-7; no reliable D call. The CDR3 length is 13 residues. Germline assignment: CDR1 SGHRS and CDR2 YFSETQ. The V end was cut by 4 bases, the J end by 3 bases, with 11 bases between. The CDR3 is CASSLDLNYEQYF. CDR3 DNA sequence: TGCGCCAGCAGCCTAGACCTTAACTACGAGCAGTACTTC.

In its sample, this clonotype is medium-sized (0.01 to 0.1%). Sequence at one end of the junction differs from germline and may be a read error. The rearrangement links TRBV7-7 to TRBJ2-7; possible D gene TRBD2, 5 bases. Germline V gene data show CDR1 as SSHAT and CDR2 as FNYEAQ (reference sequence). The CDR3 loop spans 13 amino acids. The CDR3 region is CASSLMAGYEQYF. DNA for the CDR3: TGTGCTAGCAGCTTAATGGCGGGTTACGAGCAGTACTTC. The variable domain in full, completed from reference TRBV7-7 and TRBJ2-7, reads GAGVSQSPRYKVTKRGQDVTLRCDPISSHATLYWYQQALGQGPEFLTYFNYEAQPDKSGLPSDRFSAERPEGSISTLTIQRTEQRDSAMYRCASSLMAGYEQYFGPGTRLTVT.

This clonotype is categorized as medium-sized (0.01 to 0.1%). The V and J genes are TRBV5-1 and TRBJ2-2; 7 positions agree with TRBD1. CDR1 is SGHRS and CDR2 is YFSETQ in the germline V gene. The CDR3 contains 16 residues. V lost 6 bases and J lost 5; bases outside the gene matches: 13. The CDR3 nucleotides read TGCGCCAGCACAGCAGCCAGGGGGACAGAGACCGGGGAGCTGTTTTTT. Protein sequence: CASTAARGTETGELFF.

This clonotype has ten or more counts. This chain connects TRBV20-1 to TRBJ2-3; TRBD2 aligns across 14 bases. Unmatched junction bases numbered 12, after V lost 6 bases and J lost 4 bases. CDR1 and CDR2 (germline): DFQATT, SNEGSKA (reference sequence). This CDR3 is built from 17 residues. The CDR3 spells CSALTSGRDPRADTQYF. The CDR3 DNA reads TGCAGTGCACTGACTAGCGGGAGGGATCCTAGGGCAGATACGCAGTATTTT.

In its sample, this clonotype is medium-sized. The CDR3 DNA is TGTGCCAGCAGTTACCCCACAACCGGGACAGGGAACAATCAGCCCCAGCATTTT. As protein: CASSYPTTGTGNNQPQHF. The genes are TRBV6-2 or TRBV6-3 and TRBJ1-5, with 9 nucleotides matching TRBD1. The V and J ends lost 2 bases and 3 bases, in that order; junction bases with no gene match: 11. This CDR3 spans 18 amino acids. Per the germline V gene, CDR1 is MNHEY and CDR2 is SVGEGT.

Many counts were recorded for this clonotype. The CDR3 reads CASSLDPGRGSYEQYF. The DNA of the CDR3 is TGTGCCAGCAGCTTAGACCCGGGAAGAGGTTCCTACGAGCAGTACTTC. This chain links TRBV7-2 with TRBJ2-7; possibly TRBD2 for D (5 bases). Germline V gene lookup returns CDR1 SGHTA and CDR2 FQGNSA. CDR3 length equals 16 residues. Trimming removed 1 base at V and 1 base at J, with 14 bases between. The full variable domain, with the rest looked up from reference TRBV7-2 and TRBJ2-7, is GAGVSQSPSNKVTEKGKDVELRCDPISGHTALYWYRQSLGQGLEFLIYFQGNSAPDKSGLPSDRFSAERTGGSVSTLTIQRTQQEDSAVYLCASSLDPGRGSYEQYFGPGTRLTVT.

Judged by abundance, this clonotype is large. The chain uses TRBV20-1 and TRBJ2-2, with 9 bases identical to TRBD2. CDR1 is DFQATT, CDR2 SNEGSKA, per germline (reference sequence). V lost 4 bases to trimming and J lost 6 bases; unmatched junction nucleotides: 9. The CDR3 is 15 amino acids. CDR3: CSATPTSGFAGELFF. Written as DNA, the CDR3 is TGCAGTGCTACCCCCACTAGCGGGTTCGCCGGGGAGCTGTTTTTT.